The 26 T cell receptor beta chains reported below all come from one sample, sequenced in a study of T cell responses to AZD1222 COVID-19 vaccine. The method was immunoSEQ multiplex PCR; TCRdb's version includes in-frame clones alone and lacks a portion of them. The table has about 130,000 clones, approximately 92% seen once. The input for sequencing was peripheral blood, taken 28 days after the second AZD1222 dose. The receptors were gathered from an adult who received the AZD1222 COVID-19 vaccine.

V and J are TRBV7-2 and TRBJ2-3, with no clear D. There are 16 residues in the CDR3. CDR1 and CDR2 (germline): SGHTA, FQGNSA. The germline V and J ends were trimmed by 2 bases and 0 bases, with 12 bases remaining between them. CDR3 region: CASSLSPRSSTDTQYF. CDR3 DNA sequence: TGTGCCAGCAGCTTAAGTCCTCGCTCGAGCACAGATACGCAGTATTTT.

The chain recombines TRBV11-2 with TRBJ2-1; 9 nucleotides line up with TRBD1. CDR1 and CDR2 from the germline V gene are SGHAT and FQNNGV. Trimming took 5 bases from V and 5 from J; bases not matched to a gene: 7. This CDR3 has 15 residues. The CDR3 is CASSARDRANNEQFF. The CDR3, as DNA: TGTGCCAGCAGCGCCCGGGACAGGGCGAACAATGAGCAGTTCTTC.

This clone was detected only once. This rearrangement joins TRBV30 to TRBJ1-5; perhaps TRBD1 as D (5 bases). V was trimmed by 0 bases and J by 1 base, leaving 13 bases between them. The CDR3 is 16 amino acids. CDR1 GTSNPN and CDR2 SVGIG come from the germline V gene (reference sequence). The CDR3 DNA reads as TGTGCCTGGAGTGTCGAAGGGGCAAGGAGCAATCAGCCCCAGCATTTT. This codes for CAWSVEGARSNQPQHF.

A single count supports this clone. This rearrangement joins TRBV15 to TRBJ1-3; D is unclear. The germline V and J ends were trimmed by 5 bases and 2 bases, with 7 bases remaining between them. The CDR3 sequence is 13 residues long. Germline V gene lookup returns CDR1 LNHNV and CDR2 YYDKDF (reference sequence). The CDR3 sequence: CATSSDPGNTIYF. In nucleotides, the CDR3 is TGTGCCACCAGCTCCGATCCTGGAAACACCATATATTTT.

The count of this clone is one. The chain links TRBV7-3 to TRBJ2-1, with TRBD1 matching 8 bases. Germline V gene sequence: CDR1 SGHTA, CDR2 FQGTGA. V was pared by 5 bases and J by 5 bases, with 2 bases of the junction left unmatched. There are 13 residues in the CDR3. The CDR3 bases are TGTGCCAGCAGCATACAGGGGGACAATGAGCAGTTCTTC. This gives the protein CASSIQGDNEQFF.

The rearrangement joins TRBV10-3 to TRBJ1-4, with 8 bases identical to TRBD1. Germline V gene sequence: CDR1 ENHRY, CDR2 SYGVKD. Trimming at V came to 6 bases and at J to 8 bases, leaving 11 bases not matched to a gene. The CDR3 has 15 amino acids. Here the CDR3 reads CAISLGQGFKEKLFF. The CDR3 bases are TGTGCCATCAGCCTAGGACAGGGCTTCAAGGAAAAACTGTTTTTT.

The chain combines TRBV13 with TRBJ2-7; D ambiguous. CDR1 is PRHDT and CDR2 is FYEKMQ in the germline V gene (reference sequence). The CDR3 runs to 12 residues. Deletions cut 2 bases from V and 7 bases from J, with 9 bases between. CDR3 nucleotides: TGTGCCAGCAGCTTATATGGGTATGAGCAGTACTTC. This translates into CASSLYGYEQYF.

The chain uses TRBV28 and TRBJ2-7, with D possibly being TRBD2 (6 bases). CDR3 length equals 14 residues. V lost 7 bases and J lost 3, with 16 bases in between. Germline V lookup: CDR1 MDHEN, CDR2 SYDVKM. The CDR3 DNA sequence: TGTGCCAGCAAGAATTGGGACTCCAGCTACGAGCAGTACTTC. Protein sequence: CASKNWDSSYEQYF.

This clone was seen a few times. V is TRBV6-5 and J is TRBJ2-1; 7 positions agree with TRBD1. The V gene's germline CDR1 is MNHEY and CDR2 SVGAGI. CDR3 size: 15 residues. V was pared by 7 bases and J by 1 base, with 7 bases of the junction left unmatched. CDR3 sequence reads: CASKGSRGSYNEQFF. Here the CDR3 DNA reads TGTGCCAGCAAGGGAAGCAGGGGGTCCTACAATGAGCAGTTCTTC.

The chain has TRBV18 and TRBJ1-1; TRBD1 is a possible D gene (6 bases). The CDR3 covers 14 residues. Germline-derived CDR1 and CDR2 are KGHSH and LQKENI. V dropped 3 bases and J dropped 0 bases, with 8 bases sitting between them. CDR3 sequence reads: CASSPGGMNTEAFF. The CDR3 nucleotides read TGTGCCAGCTCACCGGGGGGCATGAACACTGAAGCTTTCTTT.

The chain links TRBV4-3 to TRBJ2-1; 7 positions match TRBD2. Germline CDR1 LGHNA, CDR2 YSLEER. The CDR3 sequence is 14 residues long. V lost 4 bases and J lost 2; bases outside the gene matches: 2. CDR3 DNA sequence: TGCGCCAGCAGCCCTAGCGGTACCTACAATGAGCAGTTCTTC. It yields the protein CASSPSGTYNEQFF.

The DNA for the CDR3 is TGTGCCAGCAGTGAGGGGCCCCGAGGGGGCTACACCTTC. This translates into CASSEGPRGGYTF. The chain links TRBV25-1 to TRBJ1-2; tentatively, D is TRBD1 (5 bases). Trimming took off 3 bases at V and 8 bases at J, with 13 bases between the two ends. Germline V gene sequence: CDR1 MGHDK, CDR2 SYGVNS. This CDR3 region has 13 residues.

The rearrangement uses TRBV18 and TRBJ1-6, with D unclear. This CDR3 region has 12 residues. Trimming stripped 6 bases from V and 10 bases from J, with 10 bases between. The V gene's germline CDR1 is KGHSH and CDR2 LQKENI. Here the CDR3 reads CASSHQESPLHF. The CDR3 coding sequence is TGTGCCAGCTCGCACCAGGAATCACCCCTCCACTTT.

The CDR3, as DNA: TGTGCCAGCAAAAAGGGGGCTAGCGGGACCGTCGCCAAAAACATTCAGTACTTC. Encoded protein: CASKKGASGTVAKNIQYF. V usage is TRBV3-1 (or the pseudogene TRBV3-2) and J usage is TRBJ2-4; 9 bases agree with TRBD2. The ends lost 7 bases at V and 1 base at J; junction bases unmatched: 14. The CDR3 extends over 18 amino acids. Germline V gene lookup returns CDR1 LGHDT and CDR2 YNNKEL (reference sequence).

V usage is TRBV6-6 and J usage is TRBJ2-7, with 9 bases lining up with TRBD2. The CDR3 spans 15 residues. The ends lost 6 bases at V and 4 bases at J; junction bases unmatched: 10. The germline V gene encodes CDR1 MNHNY and CDR2 SVGAGI (reference sequence). CDR3 sequence (DNA): TGTGCCAGCAGCTTCTCCGGGACTAGCACTTACGAGCAGTACTTC. Residues: CASSFSGTSTYEQYF.

The chain is built from TRBV11-3 and TRBJ2-5; 14 positions match TRBD2. CDR1 and CDR2 (germline): SGHNT, YENEEA. Trimming at V came to 1 base and at J to 4 bases, leaving 2 bases not matched to a gene. CDR3 size: 16 residues. The CDR3, as DNA: TGTGCCAGCAGCTTAGTGGGACTAGCGGGGGCAGAGACCCAGTACTTC. Residues: CASSLVGLAGAETQYF.

The J gene is TRBJ2-2, the V gene TRBV27, with a possible D match to TRBD2 (6 bases). From germline, CDR1 is MNHEY and CDR2 SMNVEV (reference sequence). V lost 2 bases and J 6 bases, leaving 22 bases between the germline ends. This CDR3 is built from 18 residues. The CDR3: CASSLRRPGAGVPGELFF. CDR3 nucleotides: TGTGCCAGCAGTTTACGGCGGCCGGGAGCTGGGGTCCCCGGGGAGCTGTTTTTT.

The rearrangement uses TRBV19 and TRBJ2-5, with D maybe TRBD1 (6 bases). This CDR3 region has 16 residues. The V and J ends lost 1 base and 2 bases respectively, with 14 bases between them. Germline loops: CDR1 LNHDA, CDR2 SQIVND (reference sequence). CDR3 protein: CASSIAATGIQETQYF. In nucleotides, the CDR3 is TGTGCCAGTAGTATAGCTGCGACAGGTATACAAGAGACCCAGTACTTC.

The chain couples TRBV24-1 to TRBJ2-7; 8 bases map to TRBD1. The CDR3 totals 13 residues. The ends lost 3 bases at V and 5 bases at J; junction bases unmatched: 2. CDR1 is KGHDR and CDR2 is SFDVKD in the germline V gene. CDR3 region: CATSDPTGDEQYF. CDR3 sequence (DNA): TGTGCCACCAGTGATCCGACAGGGGACGAGCAGTACTTC.

Written as DNA, the CDR3 is TGTGCCAGCAGTTCTGGGGTAGTCGGACCCCTCCACTTT. Translation gives CASSSGVVGPLHF. V gene TRBV27 combines with J gene TRBJ1-6, with D hard to call. The CDR3 runs to 13 residues. V was trimmed by 4 bases and J by 12 bases, leaving 13 bases between them. The germline CDR1 and CDR2 sequences are MNHEY and SMNVEV (reference sequence).

The gene calls are TRBV11-3 and TRBJ1-2; 8 nucleotides match TRBD1. V lost 5 bases and J lost 8; bases outside the gene matches: 10. The germline CDR1 and CDR2 sequences are SGHNT and YENEEA. CDR3 length: 14 residues. The CDR3 nucleotides are TGTGCCAGCAGCCCCTTAAGGACAGGGCAGGGCTACACCTTC. Encoded protein: CASSPLRTGQGYTF.

The rearrangement joins TRBV28 to TRBJ2-2; 9 positions match TRBD1. The length of the CDR3 is 21 residues. Germline CDR1 MDHEN, CDR2 SYDVKM. J lost 1 base, V lost 3 bases, and 18 bases had no gene match. Here the CDR3 reads CASSFQDRGGTWTLNTGELFF. As DNA, the CDR3 is TGTGCCAGCAGTTTCCAGGACAGGGGAGGCACCTGGACCTTGAACACCGGGGAGCTGTTTTTT.

This sequence joins TRBV6-5 and TRBJ1-6; unclear D gene. Trimming left V 5 bases short and J 7 bases short, with 6 bases between. The CDR3 contains 12 residues. The germline V gene has CDR1 MNHEY and CDR2 SVGAGI. The CDR3 DNA sequence: TGTGCCAGCAGTCCGAGGAATTCACCCCTCCACTTT. It yields the protein CASSPRNSPLHF.

This clone is a singleton in its sample. The chain couples TRBV7-3 to TRBJ2-5; D possibly corresponds to TRBD2 (9 bases). V was trimmed by 7 bases and J by 4 bases, leaving 28 bases between them. This CDR3 is 18 amino acids long. Germline assignment: CDR1 SGHTA and CDR2 FQGTGA. The CDR3 loop is CASTPSGGGRAVGETQYF. CDR3 in DNA: TGTGCCAGCACCCCATCAGGGGGCGGGAGGGCCGTAGGAGAGACCCAGTACTTC.

The chain is built from TRBV4-1 and TRBJ2-3; 8 nucleotides agree with TRBD2. The J segment lost 3 bases and the V segment lost 0 bases, leaving 8 bases of the junction unmatched. This CDR3 region has 17 residues. The germline CDR1 and CDR2 sequences are MGHRA and YSYEKL. The DNA of the CDR3 is TGCGCCAGCAGCCAAGAGGGGCTCGGGGGGGTTACAGATACGCAGTATTTT. This sequence encodes CASSQEGLGGVTDTQYF.

A single count supports this clone. The J gene is TRBJ2-7, the V gene TRBV7-2, with D uncertain. CDR1 SGHTA and CDR2 FQGNSA come from the germline V gene. Trimming removed 4 bases from V and 0 bases from J, with 7 bases in between. The CDR3 spans 13 residues. In nucleotides, the CDR3 is TGTGCCAGCAGCTCAATCCACTCCTACGAGCAGTACTTC. The encoded protein is CASSSIHSYEQYF.